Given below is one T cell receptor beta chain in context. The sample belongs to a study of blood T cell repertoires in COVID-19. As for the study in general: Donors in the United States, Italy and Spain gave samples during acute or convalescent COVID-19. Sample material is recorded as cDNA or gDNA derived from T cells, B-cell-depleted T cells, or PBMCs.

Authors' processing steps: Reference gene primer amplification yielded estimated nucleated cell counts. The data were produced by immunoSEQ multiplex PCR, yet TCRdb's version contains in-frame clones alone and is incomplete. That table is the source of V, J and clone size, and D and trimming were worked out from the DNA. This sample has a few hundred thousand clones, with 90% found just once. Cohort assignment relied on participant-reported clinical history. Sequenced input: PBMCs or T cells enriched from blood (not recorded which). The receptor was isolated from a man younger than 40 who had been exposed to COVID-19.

The CDR3 nucleotides read TGTGCCAGCCCCTGGAGACTGGGGGGTTCCTACGAGCAGTACTTC. Residues: CASPWRLGGSYEQYF. The J gene is TRBJ2-7, the V gene TRBV6-4; TRBD2 is a possible D gene (6 bases). Looked up from germline, CDR1 is MRHNA and CDR2 is SNTAGT. The CDR3 covers 15 residues. Trimming pared 8 bases from V and 1 base from J, leaving 18 bases between.